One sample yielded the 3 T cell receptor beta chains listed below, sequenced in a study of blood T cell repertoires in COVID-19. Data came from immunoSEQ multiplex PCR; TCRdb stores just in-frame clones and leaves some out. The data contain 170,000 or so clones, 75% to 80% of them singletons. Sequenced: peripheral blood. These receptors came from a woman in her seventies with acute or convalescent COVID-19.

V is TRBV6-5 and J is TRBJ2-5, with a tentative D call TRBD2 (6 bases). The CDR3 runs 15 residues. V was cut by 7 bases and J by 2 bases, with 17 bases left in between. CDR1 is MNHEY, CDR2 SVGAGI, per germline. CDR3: CASTVDGGDQETQYF. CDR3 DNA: TGTGCCAGCACGGTGGACGGGGGTGATCAAGAGACCCAGTACTTC.

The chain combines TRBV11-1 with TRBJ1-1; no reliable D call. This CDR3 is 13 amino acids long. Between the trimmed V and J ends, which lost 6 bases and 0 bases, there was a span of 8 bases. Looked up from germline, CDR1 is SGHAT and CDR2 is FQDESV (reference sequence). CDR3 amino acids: CASSSELNTEAFF. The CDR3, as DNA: TGTGCCAGCAGTTCCGAGTTGAACACTGAAGCTTTCTTT. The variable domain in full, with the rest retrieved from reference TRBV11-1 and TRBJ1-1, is EAEVAQSPRYKITEKSQAVAFWCDPISGHATLYWYRQILGQGPELLVQFQDESVVDDSQLPKDRFSAERLKGVDSTLKIQPAELGDSAMYLCASSSELNTEAFFGQGTRLTVV.

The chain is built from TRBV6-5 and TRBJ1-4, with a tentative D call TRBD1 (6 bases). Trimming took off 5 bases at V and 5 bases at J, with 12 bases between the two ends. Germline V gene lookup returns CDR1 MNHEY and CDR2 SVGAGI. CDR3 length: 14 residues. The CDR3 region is CASSRTAFNEKLFF. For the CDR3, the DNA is TGTGCCAGCAGTCGGACAGCCTTCAATGAAAAACTGTTTTTT.